These 7 T cell receptor beta chains came from one sample sequenced in a study of cytomegalovirus exposure and HLA in healthy donors. Vbeta (60) and Jbeta (13) primers were used in the PCR. The data were produced by immunoSEQ multiplex PCR, yet TCRdb's version contains in-frame clones alone and is incomplete. The sample consists of some 150,000 clones, 85% to 90% of them appearing once. Sequencing was done on a sample of PBMCs. The receptors shown here come from a woman under 40 in good health and CMV-seronegative.

The chain couples TRBV7-9 to TRBJ2-3, with 10 bases lining up with TRBD2. After removal of 4 bases from V and 4 bases from J, the junction contained 5 bases not matched to a gene. Per germline, CDR1 SEHNR and CDR2 FQNEAQ (reference sequence). The CDR3 spans 15 residues. The CDR3 spells CASSSLGLAADTQYF. As DNA, the CDR3 is TGTGCCAGCAGCTCCTTAGGACTAGCGGCAGATACGCAGTATTTT.

The CDR3 is CASSRASGLEQYF. Here the CDR3 DNA reads TGTGCCAGCAGCCGGGCTAGCGGGTTGGAGCAGTACTTC. This chain joins TRBV27 and TRBJ2-7; TRBD2 aligns across 8 bases. In germline, CDR1 is MNHEY, CDR2 SMNVEV (reference sequence). J gave up 7 bases and V 6 bases, and 8 bases lay outside the gene matches. CDR3 size: 13 residues.

V is TRBV28 and J is TRBJ2-3; D may be TRBD1 (6 bases). Germline CDR1 is MDHEN and CDR2 is SYDVKM. The CDR3 extends over 13 amino acids. V lost 6 bases to trimming and J lost 3 bases, with 10 bases between them. Here the CDR3 DNA reads TGTGCCAGCAGGTCCAGGGGAACAGATACGCAGTATTTT. It specifies CASRSRGTDTQYF.

The chain combines TRBV4-1 with TRBJ2-5; 8 bases line up with TRBD2. Gene TRBJ2-7 matches the end of the DNA better, so the J call may be wrong. Per germline, CDR1 MGHRA and CDR2 YSYEKL. The CDR3 has 16 residues. Here the CDR3 DNA reads TGCGCCAGCAGCCTCTTAGCGGGACCCACCACCTACGAGCAGTACTTC. Its protein product is CASSLLAGPTTYEQYF.

The table lists this clone with a few counts. V is TRBV7-2 and J is TRBJ1-1; D might be TRBD1 (6 bases). The CDR3 sequence is 13 residues long. Germline V lookup: CDR1 SGHTA, CDR2 FQGNSA. V dropped 5 bases and J dropped 5 bases, with 12 bases sitting between them. The CDR3 sequence is CASSRTEGTEAFF. CDR3 DNA sequence: TGTGCCAGCAGCCGGACAGAGGGGACTGAAGCTTTCTTT.

The chain carries TRBV9 and TRBJ2-7; no definite D call. The V end was cut by 4 bases, the J end by 0 bases, with 14 bases between. The germline gives CDR1 SGDLS, CDR2 YYNGEE. The CDR3 loop spans 15 amino acids. The CDR3 nucleotides read TGTGCCAGCAGCCCCTCCCCTACTGTCTCCTACGAGCAGTACTTC. Its protein product is CASSPSPTVSYEQYF.

The chain combines TRBV28 with TRBJ1-1, with TRBD1 as a possible D gene (6 bases). V was clipped by 10 bases and J by 1 base, with 25 bases between them. Germline CDR1 reads MDHEN; CDR2 reads SYDVKM. The CDR3 extends over 17 amino acids. The CDR3 coding sequence is TGTGCCACCAGGATGGTTCGGGGGGCAATGAGGAACACTGAAGCTTTCTTT. Its protein product is CATRMVRGAMRNTEAFF.